This paragraph reports one TCR beta chain. This record comes from a study of beta chain features in type 1 diabetes. Expressed TCRB transcripts were sequenced after all isolated RNA was converted to cDNA. Assay: immunoSEQ multiplex PCR; the TCRdb copy retains only in-frame clones and omits some. The sample carries about 150,000 clones, approximately 12% recorded once. The CDR3 is 13 residues long. CDR1 ENHRY and CDR2 SYGVKD come from the germline V gene. V lost 7 bases, J lost 3 bases, and 10 bases lay in between. This rearrangement joins TRBV10-3 to TRBJ1-5, with D hard to call. This receptor was obtained from a young man in good health. The sequencing sample was made of central memory CD4+ T cells from blood. CDR3 sequence reads: CAINPSPNQPQHF. The CDR3 bases are TGTGCCATCAATCCCTCCCCCAATCAGCCCCAGCATTTT.